This T cell receptor (beta chain) came from a study of T cells in Graves' hyperthyroidism and ophthalmopathy (dated 2019 in TCRdb). About the study as a whole: Peripheral blood was sampled at the time of initial diagnosis, prior to any treatment. To identify TCR V-J signatures that set the groups apart, the researchers used a discovery cohort of 90 to 100 patients, made up of under 50 with Graves' ophthalmopathy and 57 with stable Graves' hyperthyroidism. An independent validation cohort of under 20 hyperthyroidism patients and 17 patients who later progressed to ophthalmopathy tested prospective prediction of ophthalmopathy. The 80 to 100 discovery patients were randomly divided into training and test sets at a 7:3 ratio. Thyroid tissue and blood T-cell repertoires from six or seven Graves' hyperthyroidism patients were also compared in the study. After blood sampling, hyperthyroidism patients were treated with methimazole at a starting dose of 30 mg daily, and ophthalmopathy patients were treated with high-dose intravenous methylprednisolone. The paper reports TCR Vbeta CDR3 sequencing of over 120 peripheral blood samples: around 41 ophthalmopathy, about 75 hyperthyroidism and around 17 progressor patients. General study outcomes and caveats: In validation, the model predicted progression to ophthalmopathy a median of 6.5 months before onset, with roughly 70% sensitivity and nearly 75% specificity. A model built on a 13 V-J signature distinguished ophthalmopathy from stable hyperthyroidism, reaching roughly 88% sensitivity and 81.08% specificity in cross-validation and 80%/75% in testing. Blood samples also contained most of the expanded thyroid clonotypes (frequency above 0.001), which suggests that blood repertoires may reflect thyroid immune responses. No statistical method was used to fix the sample size in advance, and group allocation was not hidden from the investigators.

There are 12 amino acids in the CDR3, from cysteine to phenylalanine inclusive. Kept here is only the CDR3 DNA, which spans 36 bases and is read in frame from base 1. Sequences MNHEY (CDR1) and SVGEGT (CDR2) are obtained from the germline V gene. V is cut back by 5 bases and J by 3 bases, with 1 base in the junction unmatched. Amplification of TCR beta CDR3 regions was carried out from RNA transcripts. A first-round RT-PCR of the TCR CDR3 used the HTBI primer set with the Qiagen OneStep RT-PCR kit. Libraries were constructed in a second round of multiplex PCR, after which size selection and purification were carried out. Libraries were sequenced paired-end with 100 bp reads on an Illumina HiSeq2000. As for the authors' bioinformatics: SOAPnuke was used to process the raw data, throwing out any read that contained adapters or uncalled bases, had a mean Phred below 15, or lacked an exact constant-primer or identifier match. High-quality paired reads were merged with COPE v1.2.5, and unique nucleotide sequences were defined as clonotypes. MiTCR v1.1 was used to align clonotypes to the IMGT TRBV, TRBD and TRBJ reference segments. The analysis included only V-J combinations with a frequency above 0.0001, which together covered approximately 99% of the repertoires. The TCS score was defined as the ratio of F50 (clonal expansion) to E x V (chaos), calculated using BLOSUM62-based TCRdist between CDR3 peptides within each V-J. Welch's t-statistics and random forest reduced around 510 V-J features to around 14, which were used in a naive Bayes classifier (R e1071). Starting from the raw public reads, TCRdb applied fastp trimming at Q25, assembled clones with MiXCR and retained in-frame beta chains. Rows matching on CDR3 protein sequence are summarized as one entry with the most common DNA and genes. What appears here as the V and J calls and clone size reflects TCRdb's work, not the paper's. In this sample the table shows roughly 300,000 distinct CDR3 sequences, 11% to 15% of which occur a single time. Approximately 23% of the sample is in the top ten clones.

A patient counted as having stable Graves' hyperthyroidism if no progression to ophthalmopathy occurred over 18 months of follow-up. Hyperthyroidism patients were aged 18 to 65 years and newly diagnosed, with disease duration of less than 2 months. The study excluded patients with uncontrolled infections, other autoimmune diseases, pregnancy or lactation. Diagnoses were based on clinical symptoms, serum thyroxine and TRAb, thyroid ultrasound and orbital computed tomography. Ficoll-Paque density gradient centrifugation was used to isolate PBMCs from approximately 11 ml of fresh peripheral blood. Total RNA was extracted using Trizol reagent, and RNA quality was assessed on an Agilent 2100 Bioanalyzer. Of note for this clonotype: The target of this receptor is not known. Nothing much larger sits one base from this clone, and base qualities are not available.

The rearranged chain carries TRBV6-2 or TRBV6-3 and TRBJ2-7; 7 bases in between match TRBD2. This receptor was identified in a woman aged 25 to 39 with Graves' hyperthyroidism. Sequences were obtained from blood. The sequence in DNA is TGTGCCAGCAGTGGGGGGGACTACGAGCAGTACTTC. Its translation is CASSGGDYEQYF.